This T cell receptor (beta chain) was retrieved from a study of blood T cell repertoires in COVID-19. This CDR3 is built from 13 residues. After removal of 9 bases from V and 4 bases from J, the junction contained 4 bases not matched to a gene. Looked up from germline, CDR1 is LNHDA and CDR2 is SQIVND (reference sequence). Measured with immunoSEQ multiplex PCR; TCRdb has only the in-frame clones, and not every one. The sample contains 400,000 to 450,000 clones, around nine tenths of which appear only once. This TCR was sampled from a woman between 35 and 50 years old with COVID-19, enrolled during active disease. The sequencing input was peripheral blood. This chain joins TRBV19 and TRBJ1-5, with 9 bases lining up with TRBD1. The DNA of the CDR3 is TGTGCCAGCGTTGACAGGGGGAATCAGCCCCAGCATTTT. Translating it yields CASVDRGNQPQHF.